Following are 23 T cell receptor beta chains from one sample sequenced in a study of blood T cell repertoires in COVID-19. Some clones are missing from TCRdb's copy, which holds only in-frame ones; the method was immunoSEQ multiplex PCR. The data hold around 100,000 clones, with around four fifths observed a single time. Input material: peripheral blood. These receptors all come from a man in his fifties or sixties with active or convalescent COVID-19.

V is TRBV5-1 and J is TRBJ2-1; D is possibly TRBD2 (6 bases). V was cut by 0 bases and J by 8 bases, with 18 bases left in between. Germline V gene lookup returns CDR1 SGHRS and CDR2 YFSETQ. This CDR3 has 16 amino acids. CDR3 in DNA: TGCGCCAGCAGCTTGGCCCTGACTAGAGGGGCCCATGAGCAGTTCTTC. It translates to CASSLALTRGAHEQFF.

This sequence joins TRBV7-9 and TRBJ2-1; TRBD2 matches at 10 bases. The germline CDR1 and CDR2 sequences are SEHNR and FQNEAQ (reference sequence). The CDR3 covers 17 residues. V was clipped by 1 base and J by 6 bases; unmatched bases: 9. CDR3 DNA: TGTGCCAGCAGCTTAGATCGGGTAGCGGGAGGAAGCAATGAGCAGTTCTTC. Protein product: CASSLDRVAGGSNEQFF. Using reference TRBV7-9 and TRBJ2-1 for the parts outside the CDR3, the full variable domain is DTGVSQNPRHKITKRGQNVTFRCDPISEHNRLYWYRQTLGQGPEFLTYFQNEAQLEKSRLLSDRFSAERPKGSFSTLEIQRTEQGDSAMYLCASSLDRVAGGSNEQFFGPGTRLTVL.

The chain employs TRBV7-3 and TRBJ2-1, with 8 nucleotides matching TRBD2. The CDR3 is 15 amino acids. CDR1 is SGHTA and CDR2 is FQGTGA in the germline V gene. With 4 bases clipped from V and 6 bases from J, the junction kept 8 bases outside the gene matches. CDR3 nucleotide sequence: TGTGCCAGCAGCTCGACTAGCGTCAAGAGCAATGAGCAGTTCTTC. It specifies CASSSTSVKSNEQFF.

The V and J genes are TRBV30 and TRBJ1-2, with D hard to call. The CDR3 totals 11 residues. The V end lost 2 bases, the J end lost 9 bases, and 10 bases lay between the germline ends. Germline V lookup: CDR1 GTSNPN, CDR2 SVGIG (reference sequence). This chain's CDR3 is CAWSRGGSYTF. The CDR3 nucleotides read TGTGCCTGGAGTCGGGGAGGGAGCTACACCTTC.

This clone was counted once. V usage is TRBV6-6 and J usage is TRBJ2-2; TRBD2 matches 7 bases. The ends lost 0 bases at V and 7 bases at J; junction bases unmatched: 5. The germline CDR1 and CDR2 sequences are MNHNY and SVGAGI (reference sequence). CDR3 size: 15 residues. The CDR3 sequence: CASSYSAGVNGELFF. The CDR3 nucleotides read TGTGCCAGCAGTTACTCCGCGGGAGTGAACGGGGAGCTGTTTTTT.

J is TRBJ1-2 and V is TRBV14; 10 nucleotides agree with TRBD1. The CDR3 is 16 amino acids. With 4 bases clipped from V and 8 bases from J, the junction kept 13 bases outside the gene matches. Germline assignment: CDR1 SGHDN and CDR2 FVKESK. The CDR3 coding sequence is TGTGCCAGCAGCCGGCTCGGGACAGGGGACAAGAGCGGCTACACCTTC. It codes for CASSRLGTGDKSGYTF.

Only one count was recorded for this clone. This chain links TRBV24-1 with TRBJ1-5, with D possibly being TRBD1 (5 bases). From germline, CDR1 is KGHDR and CDR2 SFDVKD. V gave up 4 bases and J gave up 7 bases, with 13 bases separating them. The CDR3 spans 14 residues. The CDR3 loop reads CATSDPGFQQPQHF. Written as DNA, the CDR3 is TGTGCCACCAGTGACCCAGGGTTTCAACAGCCCCAGCATTTT.

The chain combines TRBV25-1 with TRBJ2-3; D possibly corresponds to TRBD1 (6 bases). The germline gives CDR1 MGHDK, CDR2 SYGVNS. The CDR3 is 15 amino acids. V gave up 5 bases and J gave up 2 bases, with 14 bases separating them. CDR3 in DNA: TGTGCCAGCAGTCCGGGACACGAGTTCACAGATACGCAGTATTTT. Its translation: CASSPGHEFTDTQYF.

This sequence joins TRBV6-5 and TRBJ1-2, with 7 bases lining up with TRBD1. CDR3 length equals 13 residues. Germline V lookup: CDR1 MNHEY, CDR2 SVGAGI. J gave up 4 bases and V 6 bases, and 5 bases lay outside the gene matches. CDR3 sequence: CASRQTGFYGYTF. CDR3 coding DNA: TGTGCCAGCAGACAGACAGGGTTCTATGGCTACACCTTC.

The V call is TRBV6-5, the J call TRBJ2-2; 7 positions match TRBD1. The CDR3 loop spans 14 amino acids. V shed 9 bases and J 2 bases; nucleotides not matched to a gene: 6. Germline values: CDR1 MNHEY, CDR2 SVGAGI. CDR3 in DNA: TGTGCCAGTAGGGGGACAGACAACACCGGGGAGCTGTTTTTT. It encodes CASRGTDNTGELFF.

The genes are TRBV2 and TRBJ1-5; TRBD1 might be the D (6 bases). In germline, CDR1 is SNHLY, CDR2 FYNNEI. V lost 8 bases to trimming and J lost 9 bases, with 14 bases between them. This CDR3 has 12 amino acids. The CDR3 loop reads CASGQGSPPQHF. DNA for the CDR3: TGTGCCAGCGGGCAGGGGTCTCCGCCCCAGCATTTT.

The gene calls are TRBV5-1 and TRBJ2-2, with 9 bases aligning to TRBD1. The V gene end was trimmed by 4 bases and the J gene end by 3 bases; junction bases not matched to a gene: 4. The germline CDR1 and CDR2 sequences are SGHRS and YFSETQ. The CDR3 contains 15 residues. The CDR3 protein is CASSTGGRDTGELFF. In nucleotides, the CDR3 is TGCGCCAGCAGCACAGGGGGCAGGGACACCGGGGAGCTGTTTTTT. Supplemented by reference TRBV5-1 and TRBJ2-2, the full variable domain reads KAGVTQTPRYLIKTRGQQVTLSCSPISGHRSVSWYQQTPGQGLQFLFEYFSETQRNKGNFPGRFSGRQFSNSRSEMNVSTLELGDSALYLCASSTGGRDTGELFFGEGSRLTVL.

On this clone itself: The sample contains more than one DNA sequence encoding this CDR3. The J gene is TRBJ2-7, the V gene TRBV5-6; 8 nucleotides match TRBD1. With V trimmed by 2 bases and J by 2 bases, 3 bases remained unmatched. From germline, CDR1 is SGHDT and CDR2 YYEEEE. The length of the CDR3 is 14 residues. CDR3 residues: CASSFQGAPYEQYF. CDR3 DNA sequence: TGTGCCAGCAGCTTCCAGGGGGCACCCTACGAGCAGTACTTC.

The chain combines TRBV5-1 with TRBJ1-6; 7 nucleotides match TRBD1. Germline values: CDR1 SGHRS, CDR2 YFSETQ. V dropped 4 bases and J dropped 5; count of bases not matched to a gene: 3. The CDR3 totals 14 residues. The CDR3 DNA reads TGCGCCAGCAGCCCAGGGACAGATAATTCACCCCTCCACTTT. Residues: CASSPGTDNSPLHF.

The V call is TRBV2, the J call TRBJ1-2; TRBD1 might be the D (5 bases). The CDR3 contains 13 residues. V lost 8 bases to trimming and J lost 4 bases, with 14 bases between them. Per germline, CDR1 SNHLY and CDR2 FYNNEI. DNA for the CDR3: TGTGCCAGCCATAGGGGAGGCTCCTATGGCTACACCTTC. Its protein is CASHRGGSYGYTF.

This clone occurred a few times. CDR3 DNA: TGTGCCACCAGTGGGGTAGCAGGGGCCGGGGAGCTGTTTTTT. Protein product: CATSGVAGAGELFF. The chain joins TRBV24-1 to TRBJ2-2; TRBD1 is a possible D gene (6 bases). The germline V gene encodes CDR1 KGHDR and CDR2 SFDVKD. This CDR3 is 14 amino acids long. The V end was cut by 5 bases, the J end by 6 bases, with 12 bases between.

The CDR3 spells CASSSSYTVRGEKLFF. The CDR3 nucleotides are TGTGCCAGCAGCTCTTCTTATACGGTACGGGGAGAAAAACTGTTTTTT. The chain employs TRBV11-3 and TRBJ1-4; D remains ambiguous. Trimming took off 4 bases at V and 8 bases at J, with 20 bases between the two ends. Germline CDR1 reads SGHNT; CDR2 reads YENEEA. The CDR3 contains 16 residues.

This chain uses TRBV3-1 (or the pseudogene TRBV3-2) with TRBJ2-6; TRBD1 matches 7 bases. From germline, CDR1 is LGHDT and CDR2 YNNKEL (reference sequence). This CDR3 is 18 amino acids long. V gave up 4 bases and J gave up 0 bases; unmatched junction bases: 9. The CDR3 nucleotides read TGTGCCAGCAGCCCCCGGACAGGCCAAAGCTCTGGGGCCAACGTCCTGACTTTC. Translation: CASSPRTGQSSGANVLTF.

V is TRBV9 and J is TRBJ1-3, with 9 bases lining up with TRBD1. Germline V gene data show CDR1 as SGDLS and CDR2 as YYNGEE. The CDR3 has 15 amino acids. Losses at the gene ends were 10 bases for V and 0 bases for J; bases not matched to a gene: 8. This chain's CDR3 is CAGDRVGASGNTIYF. The CDR3 coding sequence is TGTGCCGGGGACAGGGTAGGGGCCTCTGGAAACACCATATATTTT.

The gene calls are TRBV11-3 and TRBJ2-7; TRBD1 agrees at 7 bases. The germline V gene encodes CDR1 SGHNT and CDR2 YENEEA. With 4 bases clipped from V and 5 bases from J, the junction kept 5 bases outside the gene matches. CDR3 length: 13 residues. CDR3 region: CASSSPGTDEQYF. DNA for the CDR3: TGTGCCAGCAGCTCCCCGGGGACAGACGAGCAGTACTTC.

With respect to this clone: The sample carries other DNA sequences with the same CDR3. The V call is TRBV14, the J call TRBJ2-5; tentative D call: TRBD1 (8 bases). Germline-derived CDR1 and CDR2 are SGHDN and FVKESK. Trimming took 4 bases from V and 5 from J, leaving 17 bases between them. This CDR3 has 15 residues. CDR3 sequence reads: CASSPGGQGGETQYF. DNA of the CDR3: TGTGCCAGCAGCCCAGGCGGACAGGGAGGGGAGACCCAGTACTTC.

The V gene is TRBV18, the J gene TRBJ1-1, with 9 bases identical to TRBD1. The J segment lost 4 bases and the V segment lost 2 bases, leaving 8 bases of the junction unmatched. CDR1 and CDR2 from the germline V gene are KGHSH and LQKENI. The CDR3 covers 16 residues. The CDR3 DNA sequence: TGTGCCAGCTCACCAGTTAACAGGGGGCTGGGCACTGAAGCTTTCTTT. It translates to CASSPVNRGLGTEAFF.

This rearrangement joins TRBV2 to TRBJ2-1; tentative D call: TRBD1 (6 bases). CDR3 size: 18 residues. From germline, CDR1 is SNHLY and CDR2 FYNNEI. V was cut by 4 bases and J by 0 bases, with 19 bases left in between. Written as DNA, the CDR3 is TGTGCCAGCAGTGGTTCCTCCGGGACAACAAACTCCTACAATGAGCAGTTCTTC. Its translation: CASSGSSGTTNSYNEQFF.